This T cell receptor (beta chain) was captured in a study of blood T cell repertoires in COVID-19 (TCRdb year 2020). About the investigation overall: Collaborator samples came from the United States, Italy and Spain and covered acute and convalescent phases of COVID-19. The material from the prospective study consisted of cDNA or gDNA derived from T cells, B-cell-depleted T cells, or PBMCs. Deeply sampled blood TCRbeta repertoires from subjects exposed to, actively infected with, or recovered from COVID-19 were included in the dataset. A freely available public database, intended as a resource for researchers studying the immune response to SARS-CoV-2, is where the repertoires were released. The samples were drawn from the first 160 participants of the ongoing ImmuneRACE study and from 1,254 subjects provided by 6 global collaborators. Sample metadata almost always included a de-identified subject ID, COVID-19 status, age in years and sex. Where available, HLA class I and class II types were taken from metadata supplied by the sample provider and were not determined by assay-based typing.

The study at large found these results: Clinical and demographic metadata were provided uncurated, with the amount varying by source and participant.

Including the terminal cysteine and phenylalanine, the CDR3 comprises 12 residues. Only the CDR3 DNA is retained, 36 bases long and in frame from the first base. Relative to germline, V is missing 7 bases and J is missing 3 bases, with 3 bases of the junction outside any gene match. The germline V gene gives CDR1 as SQVTM and CDR2 as ANQGSEA. Enrolling through a virtual design, the prospective study's participants ranged in age from roughly 18 to 100 years and lived across some 22 United States geographic areas. In the prospective study, participants were assigned to cohorts based on the clinical history participants reported in a screening survey and a study questionnaire. Each participant in the prospective study had whole blood, serum and a nasopharyngeal or oropharyngeal swab collected by mobile phlebotomists. Additional blood draws and questionnaires over an approximately two-month period could optionally be provided by prospective study participants. Before DNA extraction, prospective study blood samples were shipped either frozen or at room temperature.

As for this clone: The antigen it binds to is not known. No base qualities exist here, and no much larger clone lies one base off it.

TCRbeta CDR3 regions were amplified from genomic DNA by means of the immunoSEQ Assay, a bias-controlled multiplex PCR. The source study handled its data this way. The number of nucleated cells in each sample was estimated from the amplification of reference gene primers within the assay. To quantify the absolute abundance of each unique TCRbeta CDR3 rearrangement, sequence reads were collapsed and filtered. Productive Simpson clonality was computed per sample as the square root of Simpson's diversity index over productive rearrangements. The table comes from immuneACCESS by way of TCRdb, which keeps in-frame sequences with V and J called. Part of the clones is missing from these tables; in studies checked, under half for an unresolved V gene and the rest for unknown reasons. D and trimming were read from the DNA, whereas the V and J calls and clone size are those reported in that table. The sample includes roughly 250,000 clones, with roughly 87% observed a single time. The top ten hold around 6% of the sample.

Sequencing input: PBMCs or T cells enriched from blood (not recorded which). This sequence originates from a woman in her thirties with acute COVID-19. The rearrangement combines TRBV29-1 with TRBJ1-2; a stretch of 9 junction bases matches TRBD1. The CDR3: CSATGGDYGYTF. The sequence in DNA is TGCAGCGCGACAGGGGGGGACTATGGCTACACCTTC.